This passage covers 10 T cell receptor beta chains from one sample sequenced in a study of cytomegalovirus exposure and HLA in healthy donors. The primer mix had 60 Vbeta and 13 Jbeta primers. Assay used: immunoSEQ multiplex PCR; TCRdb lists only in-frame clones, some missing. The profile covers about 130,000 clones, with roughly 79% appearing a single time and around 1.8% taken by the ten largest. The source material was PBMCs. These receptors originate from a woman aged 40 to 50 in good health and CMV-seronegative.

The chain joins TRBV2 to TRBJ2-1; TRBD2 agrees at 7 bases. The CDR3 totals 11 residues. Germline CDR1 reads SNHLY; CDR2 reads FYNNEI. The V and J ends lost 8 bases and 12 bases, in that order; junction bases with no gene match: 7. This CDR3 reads CASGGGVGQFF. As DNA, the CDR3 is TGTGCCAGCGGTGGGGGGGTGGGGCAGTTCTTC.

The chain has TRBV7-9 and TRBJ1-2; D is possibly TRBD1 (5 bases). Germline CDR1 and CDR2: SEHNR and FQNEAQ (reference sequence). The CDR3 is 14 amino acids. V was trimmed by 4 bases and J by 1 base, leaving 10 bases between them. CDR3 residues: CASSSGAVNYGYTF. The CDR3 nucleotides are TGTGCCAGCAGCTCTGGGGCGGTTAACTATGGCTACACCTTC.

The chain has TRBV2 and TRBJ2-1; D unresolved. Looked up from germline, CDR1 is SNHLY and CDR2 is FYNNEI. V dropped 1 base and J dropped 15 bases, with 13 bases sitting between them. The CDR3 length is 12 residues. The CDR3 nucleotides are TGTGCCAGCAGTGAAGGAAGTCTTTTCAGGTTCTTC. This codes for CASSEGSLFRFF.

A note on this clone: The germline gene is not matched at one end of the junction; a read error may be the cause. The CDR3 DNA reads TGTGCCAGCAGCTTAGGGGGAAGGTTCTCTGGGGCCAACGGCCTGACTTTC. It yields the protein CASSLGGRFSGANGLTF. This chain links TRBV7-9 with TRBJ2-6; a weak D match, TRBD1 (5 bases). This CDR3 has 17 amino acids. Germline assignment: CDR1 SEHNR and CDR2 FQNEAQ (reference sequence).

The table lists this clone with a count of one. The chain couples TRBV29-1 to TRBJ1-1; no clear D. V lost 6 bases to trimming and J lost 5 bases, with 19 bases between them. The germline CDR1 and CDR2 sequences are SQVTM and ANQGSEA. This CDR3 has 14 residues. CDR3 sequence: CSVGGSGFGTEAFF. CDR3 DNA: TGCAGCGTGGGAGGGTCGGGGTTTGGTACTGAAGCTTTCTTT.

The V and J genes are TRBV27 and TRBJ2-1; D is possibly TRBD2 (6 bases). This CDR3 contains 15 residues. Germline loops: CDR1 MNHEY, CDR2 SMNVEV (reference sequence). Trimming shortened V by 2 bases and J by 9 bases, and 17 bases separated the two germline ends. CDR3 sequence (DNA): TGTGCCAGCAGTTTACTCGGGACTGCCCCGGGTGAGCAGTTCTTC. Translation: CASSLLGTAPGEQFF.

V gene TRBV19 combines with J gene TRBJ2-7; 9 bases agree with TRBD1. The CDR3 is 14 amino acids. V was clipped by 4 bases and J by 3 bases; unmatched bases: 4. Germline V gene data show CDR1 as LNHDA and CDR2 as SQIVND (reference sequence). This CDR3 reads CASSSGQGNYEQYF. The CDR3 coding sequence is TGTGCCAGTAGTAGCGGACAGGGGAACTACGAGCAGTACTTC.

CDR3: CASSGGQGLSYGYTF. CDR3 nucleotides: TGCGCCAGCAGCGGCGGACAGGGGCTGTCCTATGGCTACACCTTC. V and J are TRBV5-1 and TRBJ1-2; 9 positions agree with TRBD1. The CDR3 is made up of 15 amino acids. The trim removed 4 bases at V and 4 bases at J, leaving 8 bases unmatched. Per the germline V gene, CDR1 is SGHRS and CDR2 is YFSETQ.

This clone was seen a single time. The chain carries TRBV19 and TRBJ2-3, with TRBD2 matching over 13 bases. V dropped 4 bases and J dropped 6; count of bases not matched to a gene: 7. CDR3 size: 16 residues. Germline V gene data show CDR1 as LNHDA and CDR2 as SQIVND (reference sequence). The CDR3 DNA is TGTGCCAGTAGTACCGGGACTAGCGGGGCCGCGGATACGCAGTATTTT. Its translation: CASSTGTSGAADTQYF.

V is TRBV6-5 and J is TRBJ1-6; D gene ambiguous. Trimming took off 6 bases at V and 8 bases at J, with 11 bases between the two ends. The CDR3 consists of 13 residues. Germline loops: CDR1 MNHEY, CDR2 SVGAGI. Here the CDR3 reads CASRPHQDSPLHF. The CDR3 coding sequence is TGTGCCAGCAGACCTCACCAGGATTCACCCCTCCACTTT.